The next 2 T cell receptor beta chains were all read from a single sample in a study of Ad26.COV2.S vaccination and SARS-CoV-2 variants. The protocol was immunoSEQ multiplex PCR, while the TCRdb copy is restricted to in-frame clones and leaves out a portion. The table lists around 320,000 clones, roughly 84% of them singletons. Treatment: roughly 19 received Ad26.COV2.S at low or high dose, single or two shots; about 5 received placebo; per-sample allocation not given. Collection of the samples took place on day 63 after the first injection of vaccine or placebo. Here the sequenced sample was peripheral blood, taken in a trial of Ad26.COV2.S vaccine versus placebo. The receptors were sampled from a person aged 18 to 59 who received the Ad26.COV2.S COVID-19 vaccine or a placebo.

This chain connects TRBV30 to TRBJ1-1; D is unresolved. Looked up from germline, CDR1 is GTSNPN and CDR2 is SVGIG (reference sequence). There are 11 residues in the CDR3. V was trimmed by 6 bases and J by 6 bases, leaving 11 bases between them. CDR3 sequence: CACISGAEAFF. The CDR3 DNA follows: TGTGCCTGCATCTCTGGAGCTGAAGCTTTCTTT.

The chain recombines TRBV6-4 with TRBJ1-2, with 9 nucleotides matching TRBD1. Germline V CDR1 and CDR2: MRHNA, SNTAGT. The CDR3 sequence is 17 residues long. J lost 2 bases, V lost 7 bases, and 14 bases had no gene match. DNA for the CDR3: TGTGCCAGCACGAGCAGGGACAGGGAATGGCTAAACTATGGCTACACCTTC. It specifies CASTSRDREWLNYGYTF.